Here is one TCR beta chain with its context. This sample is part of a study of blood T cell repertoires in COVID-19. Turning to the study itself: Spain, Italy and the United States supplied samples that represented acute and convalescent COVID-19. In each case, the material was cDNA or gDNA derived from T cells, B-cell-depleted T cells, or PBMCs.

Original handling: The authors estimated nucleated cell counts from reference gene primer amplification. TCRdb's table, derived via immunoSEQ multiplex PCR, lists solely in-frame clones and lacks some. V and J calls plus clone size are reproduced from that table; the DNA served to infer D and trimming. The repertoire holds 100,000 to 120,000 clones, with over 60% as singletons. Trimming took 6 bases from V and 0 from J; bases not matched to a gene: 9. Germline V gives CDR1 SGHNT, CDR2 YENEEA. The length of the CDR3 is 16 residues. Sequencing was performed on peripheral blood. This sequence originates from an elderly woman with acute or convalescent COVID-19. The V call is TRBV11-3, the J call TRBJ1-2; 8 bases are shared with TRBD1. The CDR3 nucleotides read TGTGCCAGCAGTCCCGGACAGGGAAAGTCTAACTATGGCTACACCTTC. This sequence encodes CASSPGQGKSNYGYTF.